These T cell receptor beta chains were read from a single sample in a study of cytomegalovirus exposure and HLA in healthy donors. Clones were read by immunoSEQ multiplex PCR, and TCRdb kept only the in-frame ones, dropping some. This sample has around 150,000 clones; over 60% occur once, and the top ten carry about 1.7%. The specimen sequenced was PBMCs. Receptors were obtained from a man in his forties or fifties in good health and CMV-seronegative. The CDR3 runs from the conserved cysteine through the conserved F or W. Each record gives: V gene, J gene, clone size, D gene, CDR3 DNA, CDR3 protein. A D gene is named only where the DNA matches it firmly. Size tells how often a clone was seen (once, few, many) or the class of an expanded clone, and some rows leave it out.

v_call: TRBV7-9; j_call: TRBJ2-7; clone_size: .; d_call: .; cdr3_nt: TGTGCCAGCAGCTCCCCCAGGGGTCACGAGCAGTACTTC; cdr3_aa: CASSSPRGHEQYF
v_call: TRBV4-1; j_call: TRBJ2-7; clone_size: .; d_call: TRBD2; cdr3_nt: TGCGCCAGCAGCCAAGGTGCTAGCGGGAGGGCCGCCTACGAGCAGTACTTC; cdr3_aa: CASSQGASGRAAYEQYF
v_call: TRBV4-1; j_call: TRBJ2-1; clone_size: .; d_call: TRBD2; cdr3_nt: TGCGCCAGCAGCCAAGATTTACTAGCGGGAGGGGATGAGCAGTTCTTC; cdr3_aa: CASSQDLLAGGDEQFF
v_call: TRBV7-9; j_call: TRBJ2-1; clone_size: .; d_call: TRBD2; cdr3_nt: TGTTCCAGCAGCGTACTAGCGGAATACAATGAGCAGTTCTTC; cdr3_aa: CSSSVLAEYNEQFF
v_call: TRBV27; j_call: TRBJ2-1; clone_size: .; d_call: TRBD2; cdr3_nt: TGTGCCAGCAGTGGTCCTAGCGGGATTCCCCGCAATGAGCAGTTCTTC; cdr3_aa: CASSGPSGIPRNEQFF
v_call: TRBV28; j_call: TRBJ1-3; clone_size: .; d_call: TRBD1; cdr3_nt: TGTGCCAGCAGCCCCGCGGGACAGGGGATCGGAAACACCATATATTTT; cdr3_aa: CASSPAGQGIGNTIYF
v_call: TRBV5-1; j_call: TRBJ2-5; clone_size: .; d_call: .; cdr3_nt: TGCGCCAGCAGCTCCGGAGGGGTCCAAGAGACCCAGTACTTC; cdr3_aa: CASSSGGVQETQYF
v_call: TRBV4-2; j_call: TRBJ1-3; clone_size: .; d_call: .; cdr3_nt: TGTGCCAGCAGCCAAGGGGGGGGAGCAGGAAACACCATATATTTT; cdr3_aa: CASSQGGGAGNTIYF
v_call: TRBV10-3; j_call: TRBJ2-1; clone_size: .; d_call: TRBD2; cdr3_nt: TGTGCCATCAGTGGGACTAGCGGGAACTACAATGAGCAGTTCTTC; cdr3_aa: CAISGTSGNYNEQFF
v_call: TRBV7-8; j_call: TRBJ2-3; clone_size: .; d_call: TRBD2; cdr3_nt: TGTGCCAGCAGTTTACTAGCGGGGGAATCAGATACGCAGTATTTT; cdr3_aa: CASSLLAGESDTQYF
v_call: TRBV4-1; j_call: TRBJ1-1; clone_size: .; d_call: .; cdr3_nt: TGCGCCAGCAGCCCTTCGTTCCCCGGGAACACTGAAGCTTTCTTT; cdr3_aa: CASSPSFPGNTEAFF
v_call: TRBV4-1; j_call: TRBJ2-1; clone_size: few; d_call: .; cdr3_nt: TGCGCCAGCAGCCAAGTAGACGCGGCTTACAATGAGCAGTTCTTC; cdr3_aa: CASSQVDAAYNEQFF
v_call: TRBV21-1; j_call: TRBJ2-5; clone_size: .; d_call: .; cdr3_nt: TGTGCCAGCAGCAAAGTTCCGGGAGCGCGAGAGACCCAGTACTTC; cdr3_aa: CASSKVPGARETQYF
v_call: TRBV19; j_call: TRBJ2-7; clone_size: once; d_call: TRBD2; cdr3_nt: TGTGCCAGTAGCCTTAGCGGGAGGCCCTACGAGCAGTACTTC; cdr3_aa: CASSLSGRPYEQYF
v_call: TRBV2; j_call: TRBJ1-1; clone_size: .; d_call: .; cdr3_nt: TGTGCCAGCAGTGGTGACAGCTTCATGAACACTGAAGCTTTCTTT; cdr3_aa: CASSGDSFMNTEAFF
v_call: TRBV19; j_call: TRBJ2-6; clone_size: .; d_call: TRBD1; cdr3_nt: TGTGCCAGTAGTATGTCCCGACAGGGAAGTAAGGTCTCTGGGGCCAACGTCCTGACTTTC; cdr3_aa: CASSMSRQGSKVSGANVLTF
v_call: TRBV28; j_call: TRBJ2-7; clone_size: .; d_call: .; cdr3_nt: TGTGCCAGCAGTCACTCGGACAGTTACGAGCAGTACTTC; cdr3_aa: CASSHSDSYEQYF
v_call: TRBV7-3; j_call: TRBJ2-7; clone_size: .; d_call: TRBD1; cdr3_nt: TGTGCCAGCAGTCCGGGACAGGGTCGCTACGAGCAGTACTTC; cdr3_aa: CASSPGQGRYEQYF
v_call: TRBV10-3; j_call: TRBJ2-7; clone_size: .; d_call: .; cdr3_nt: TGTGCCATCAACGACATGGGTTCGGTCTACGAGCAGTACTTC; cdr3_aa: CAINDMGSVYEQYF
v_call: TRBV19; j_call: TRBJ2-7; clone_size: .; d_call: TRBD2; cdr3_nt: TGTGCCAGTAGTATAGGTAGCGGGAGTATGTACGAGCAGTACTTC; cdr3_aa: CASSIGSGSMYEQYF
v_call: TRBV6-1; j_call: TRBJ1-2; clone_size: .; d_call: TRBD1; cdr3_nt: TGTGCCAGCACTACTTTACAGGGGGCGCCGGGCGGCTACACCTTC; cdr3_aa: CASTTLQGAPGGYTF
v_call: TRBV19; j_call: TRBJ2-7; clone_size: .; d_call: TRBD1; cdr3_nt: TGTGCCAGTAGCCAGACAGGGGAAGATTCGCAGTACTTC; cdr3_aa: CASSQTGEDSQYF
v_call: TRBV4-2; j_call: TRBJ2-1; clone_size: .; d_call: TRBD2; cdr3_nt: TGTGCCAGCAGCCAAGACTTATTGTCCGGGACTAGCGGGATCAATGAGCAGTTCTTC; cdr3_aa: CASSQDLLSGTSGINEQFF
v_call: TRBV5-1; j_call: TRBJ1-1; clone_size: .; d_call: .; cdr3_nt: TGCGCCAGCAGCTTGGAAGGGGTGAACACTGAAGCTTTCTTT; cdr3_aa: CASSLEGVNTEAFF
v_call: TRBV30; j_call: TRBJ2-5; clone_size: .; d_call: TRBD1; cdr3_nt: TGTGCCTGGAGTGCCGACGGGACAGCGCTCCAAGAGACCCAGTACTTC; cdr3_aa: CAWSADGTALQETQYF
v_call: TRBV5-6; j_call: TRBJ2-2; clone_size: few; d_call: .; cdr3_nt: TGTGCCAGCAGCTTGGGAACCAGGAACACCGGGGAGCTGTTTTTT; cdr3_aa: CASSLGTRNTGELFF
v_call: TRBV28; j_call: TRBJ2-7; clone_size: .; d_call: .; cdr3_nt: TGTGCCAGCAGTTTACGAGACGTTGCGGAGACCTACGAGCAGTACTTC; cdr3_aa: CASSLRDVAETYEQYF
v_call: TRBV28; j_call: TRBJ2-7; clone_size: few; d_call: TRBD1; cdr3_nt: TGTGCCAGCAGTGGGAGGACAGGGAATGCCTACGAGCAGTACTTC; cdr3_aa: CASSGRTGNAYEQYF
v_call: TRBV7-9; j_call: TRBJ1-1; clone_size: .; d_call: .; cdr3_nt: TGTGCCAGCAGCTTAGGTCCGATTGGGGGCCCTGAAGCTTTCTTT; cdr3_aa: CASSLGPIGGPEAFF
v_call: TRBV6-5; j_call: TRBJ2-3; clone_size: .; d_call: .; cdr3_nt: TGTGCCAGCAGTTATAGCGGAAGCACAGATACGCAGTATTTT; cdr3_aa: CASSYSGSTDTQYF
v_call: TRBV15; j_call: TRBJ1-6; clone_size: .; d_call: TRBD1; cdr3_nt: TGTGCCACCAGCACCACGGCAGGGGGCGCCTCCTATAATTCACCCCTCCACTTT; cdr3_aa: CATSTTAGGASYNSPLHF
v_call: TRBV30; j_call: TRBJ2-7; clone_size: .; d_call: TRBD1; cdr3_nt: TGTGCCTGGAGCGCAGGACAGGGGGCCGGCGAGCAGTACTTC; cdr3_aa: CAWSAGQGAGEQYF
v_call: TRBV28; j_call: TRBJ1-3; clone_size: .; d_call: .; cdr3_nt: TGTGCCAGCAGTTACTCAGGGAAAACTGGAAACACCATATATTTT; cdr3_aa: CASSYSGKTGNTIYF
v_call: TRBV19; j_call: TRBJ2-3; clone_size: .; d_call: .; cdr3_nt: TGTGCCAGTAGTATCTCTTCGGGACTCCACACAGATACGCAGTATTTT; cdr3_aa: CASSISSGLHTDTQYF
v_call: TRBV7-9; j_call: TRBJ2-5; clone_size: .; d_call: .; cdr3_nt: TGTGCCAGCAGCTTACCAACAGTCCAAGAGACCCAGTACTTC; cdr3_aa: CASSLPTVQETQYF
v_call: TRBV5-1; j_call: TRBJ2-7; clone_size: .; d_call: TRBD1; cdr3_nt: TGCGCCAGCAGCTTTGACAGGGCCCCGGAGCAGTACTTC; cdr3_aa: CASSFDRAPEQYF
v_call: TRBV19; j_call: TRBJ2-2; clone_size: .; d_call: .; cdr3_nt: TGTGCCAGTAGCCTGAACACCGGGGAGCTGTTTTTT; cdr3_aa: CASSLNTGELFF